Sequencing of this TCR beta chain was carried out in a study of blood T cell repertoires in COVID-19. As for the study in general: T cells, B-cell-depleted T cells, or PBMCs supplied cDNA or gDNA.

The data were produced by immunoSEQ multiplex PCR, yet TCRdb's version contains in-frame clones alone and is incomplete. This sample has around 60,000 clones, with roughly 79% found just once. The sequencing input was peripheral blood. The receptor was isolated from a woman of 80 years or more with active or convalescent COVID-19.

CDR3 DNA sequence: TGTGCCACCAGCAGGGCGGTTGGGGCAAAATACTCCTACGAGCAGTACTTC. Translated: CATSRAVGAKYSYEQYF. This chain joins TRBV15 and TRBJ2-7; D possibly corresponds to TRBD1 (5 bases). This CDR3 spans 17 amino acids. V lost 3 bases, J lost 0 bases, and 18 bases lay in between. Per the germline V gene, CDR1 is LNHNV and CDR2 is YYDKDF (reference sequence).